Below, 2 T cell receptor beta chains from the same sample are listed, as sequenced in a study of T-cell memory formation after mild COVID-19. One entry per CDR3 protein results from TCRdb running MiXCR on the 5' RACE reads. Found here are 470,000 or so distinct CDR3 sequences, 20% of them singletons; the top ten hold approximately 8.1%. Material: PBMCs or a T cell subset sorted from them (not recorded which). The receptors shown here come from an adult woman who had mild COVID-19 (a few samples of this study predate the infection). Cell type and time point are not known.

Only a few counts were recorded for this clonotype. The chain combines TRBV29-1 with TRBJ2-5; D is undetermined. Germline CDR1 SQVTM, CDR2 ANQGSEA. The germline V and J ends were trimmed by 1 base and 5 bases, with 14 bases remaining between them. This CDR3 comprises 14 residues. CDR3 loop: CSVEGRLGMETQYF. The CDR3, as DNA: TGCAGCGTTGAAGGTCGACTTGGAATGGAGACCCAGTACTTC. The full variable domain, completed using reference TRBV29-1 and TRBJ2-5, is SAVISQKPSRDICQRGTSLTIQCQVDSQVTMMFWYRQQPGQSLTLIATANQGSEATYESGFVIDKFPISRPNLTFSTLTVSNMSPEDSSIYLCSVEGRLGMETQYFGPGTRLLVL.

The chain is built from TRBV12-3 or TRBV12-4 and TRBJ2-7, with D possibly called TRBD1 or TRBD2 (5 bases each). This CDR3 is built from 15 residues. With 3 bases removed from V and 0 bases from J, the gap between germline ends came to 12 bases. The CDR3: CASSFDRGPSYEQYF. CDR3 nucleotide sequence: TGTGCCAGCAGTTTCGACCGGGGACCCTCCTACGAGCAGTACTTC.